Following are 22 T cell receptor beta chains from one sample sequenced in a study of blood T cell repertoires in COVID-19. Profiling relied on immunoSEQ multiplex PCR, and the TCRdb table lists in-frame clones only, not all of them. The sample records about 370,000 clones, around 87% being singletons. Material for sequencing was peripheral blood. Source of these receptors: a woman aged 25 to 39 with COVID-19, enrolled during active disease.

This chain connects TRBV19 to TRBJ2-5; 11 positions match TRBD2. V was clipped by 4 bases and J by 2 bases; unmatched bases: 12. From germline, CDR1 is LNHDA and CDR2 SQIVND (reference sequence). The CDR3 runs 18 residues. The CDR3 protein is CASSTPNPGTSGQETQYF. CDR3 bases: TGTGCCAGTAGTACTCCGAACCCGGGGACTAGCGGACAAGAGACCCAGTACTTC.

Worth noting for this clone: The same CDR3 is also encoded by other DNA sequences in this sample. V and J are TRBV5-1 and TRBJ2-5, with no clear D. CDR1 and CDR2 (germline): SGHRS, YFSETQ. The CDR3 spans 11 residues. Trimming took off 5 bases at V and 2 bases at J, with 4 bases between the two ends. The CDR3 spells CASSLQETQYF. DNA of the CDR3: TGCGCCAGCAGTCTACAAGAGACCCAGTACTTC.

This chain joins TRBV2 and TRBJ2-7; 7 bases fit TRBD1. V trimming: 7 bases; J trimming: 5 bases; junction bases outside the gene matches: 11. Germline V lookup: CDR1 SNHLY, CDR2 FYNNEI. The CDR3 spans 14 residues. The CDR3 DNA is TGTGCCAGCACTACTTCGGGACAGCAGAACGAGCAGTACTTC. It is translated as CASTTSGQQNEQYF. Full variable domain (missing parts from reference TRBV2 and TRBJ2-7): EPEVTQTPSHQVTQMGQEVILRCVPISNHLYFYWYRQILGQKVEFLVSFYNNEISEKSEIFDDQFSVERPDGSNFTLKIRSTKLEDSAMYFCASTTSGQQNEQYFGPGTRLTVT.

This chain joins TRBV24-1 and TRBJ2-3; 7 bases fit TRBD1. The V segment lost 4 bases and the J segment 4 bases; nucleotides outside the gene matches: 10. This CDR3 spans 16 amino acids. Germline-derived CDR1 and CDR2 are KGHDR and SFDVKD. CDR3 loop: CATSDQTGIPPDTQYF. The CDR3 DNA reads TGTGCCACCAGTGACCAGACAGGGATTCCCCCAGATACGCAGTATTTT.

V and J are TRBV27 and TRBJ2-7; 7 bases match TRBD1. The CDR3 length is 15 residues. Germline V CDR1 and CDR2: MNHEY, SMNVEV (reference sequence). J gave up 5 bases and V 4 bases, and 11 bases lay outside the gene matches. The CDR3 spells CASSSLRQGFNEQYF. The CDR3 bases are TGTGCCAGCAGTTCCCTCCGACAGGGTTTCAACGAGCAGTACTTC.

The V gene is TRBV5-1, the J gene TRBJ1-2, with 7 bases aligning to TRBD1. V lost 2 bases, J lost 8 bases, and 12 bases stayed unmatched. There are 15 residues in the CDR3. CDR1 and CDR2 from the germline V gene are SGHRS and YFSETQ. CDR3 sequence: CASSFDRASYSGYTF. In DNA, the CDR3 is TGCGCCAGCAGCTTTGACAGGGCGAGCTACTCGGGCTACACCTTC. Drawing the rest from reference TRBV5-1 and TRBJ1-2, the complete variable domain is KAGVTQTPRYLIKTRGQQVTLSCSPISGHRSVSWYQQTPGQGLQFLFEYFSETQRNKGNFPGRFSGRQFSNSRSEMNVSTLELGDSALYLCASSFDRASYSGYTFGSGTRLTVV.

The genes are TRBV10-1 and TRBJ2-3; possibly TRBD2 for D (6 bases). Per the germline V gene, CDR1 is WNHNN and CDR2 is SYGVQD (reference sequence). This CDR3 region has 13 residues. Trimming cost V 0 bases and J 12 bases, with 13 bases left between them. CDR3 region: CASSESVRGKQYF. CDR3 in DNA: TGCGCCAGCAGTGAGTCGGTGCGGGGCAAACAGTATTTT.

This clone was found once. The gene calls are TRBV27 and TRBJ2-7; perhaps TRBD1 as D (6 bases). Germline-derived CDR1 and CDR2 are MNHEY and SMNVEV (reference sequence). V was clipped by 3 bases and J by 5 bases, with 17 bases between them. The CDR3 is 15 residues long. CDR3 amino acids: CASSFLDRPADEQYF. The CDR3 DNA reads TGTGCCAGCAGTTTCCTCGACAGGCCGGCTGACGAGCAGTACTTC.

The chain employs TRBV28 and TRBJ2-7; TRBD1 matches at 7 bases. CDR1 MDHEN and CDR2 SYDVKM come from the germline V gene. The CDR3 length is 15 residues. J gave up 0 bases and V 2 bases, and 4 bases lay outside the gene matches. The CDR3 is CASSLGDRDSYEQYF. The CDR3 bases are TGTGCCAGCAGTTTAGGCGACAGGGACTCCTACGAGCAGTACTTC.

The V and J genes are TRBV4-1 and TRBJ1-1; TRBD1 agrees at 7 bases. In germline, CDR1 is MGHRA, CDR2 YSYEKL. CDR3 length equals 15 residues. J lost 1 base, V lost 4 bases, and 6 bases had no gene match. The CDR3, as DNA: TGCGCCAGCAGCCGACAGGGTCAGGGGAACACTGAAGCTTTCTTT. Translating it yields CASSRQGQGNTEAFF.

The V and J genes are TRBV16 and TRBJ2-2; D call uncertain. The V gene lost 3 bases and the J gene lost 0 bases, with 8 bases spanning the gap. The CDR3 runs to 15 residues. In germline, CDR1 is KGHSY, CDR2 FQNENV. The CDR3 here is CASSQVTANTGELFF. CDR3 coding DNA: TGTGCCAGCAGCCAGGTTACAGCGAACACCGGGGAGCTGTTTTTT.

This clone appeared many times. V and J are TRBV7-9 and TRBJ1-2; D perhaps matches TRBD1 (5 bases). This CDR3 comprises 14 residues. Trimming stripped 1 base from V and 7 bases from J, with 13 bases between. The V gene's germline CDR1 is SEHNR and CDR2 FQNEAQ (reference sequence). CDR3 in DNA: TGTGCCAGCAGCTTAGTGGGGATCGGGGGTGGCTACACCTTC. It yields the protein CASSLVGIGGGYTF.

The J gene is TRBJ1-1, the V gene TRBV6-5, with TRBD1 matching over 9 bases. There are 13 residues in the CDR3. In germline, CDR1 is MNHEY, CDR2 SVGAGI. Germline trimming cut 6 bases from V and 6 bases from J; bases unmatched to any gene: 5. CDR3 sequence (DNA): TGTGCCAGCAGAGACAGGGGGGGATCTGAAGCTTTCTTT. Encoded protein: CASRDRGGSEAFF.

The gene calls are TRBV4-2 and TRBJ2-1; 11 bases are a match to TRBD1. The CDR3 covers 21 residues. Germline lookup yields CDR1 LGHNA and CDR2 YNFKEQ. The V segment lost 4 bases and the J segment 4 bases; nucleotides outside the gene matches: 21. The chain's CDR3 is CASSPGQGARRGIFRYNEQFF. For the CDR3, the DNA is TGTGCCAGCAGCCCCGGACAGGGGGCGAGGCGGGGGATATTTCGATACAATGAGCAGTTCTTC.

The chain employs TRBV30 and TRBJ2-2; D is unclear. Germline lookup yields CDR1 GTSNPN and CDR2 SVGIG (reference sequence). The germline V and J ends were trimmed by 2 bases and 8 bases, with 12 bases remaining between them. The CDR3 runs 13 residues. CDR3 sequence reads: CAWSRYQTGELFF. CDR3 bases: TGTGCCTGGAGTCGTTACCAGACTGGGGAGCTGTTTTTT.

The chain recombines TRBV6-5 with TRBJ2-7; D is unresolved. Trimming stripped 0 bases from V and 2 bases from J, with 14 bases between. The CDR3 length is 16 residues. CDR1 is MNHEY and CDR2 is SVGAGI in the germline V gene. CDR3 loop: CASSYSMVYRAYEQYF. The CDR3 nucleotides are TGTGCCAGCAGTTACTCGATGGTCTACCGTGCCTACGAGCAGTACTTC.

Comment on this clone: Other DNA sequences in this specimen translate into the identical CDR3. The rearrangement uses TRBV12-3 or TRBV12-4 and TRBJ1-2; D unresolved. V lost 3 bases and J lost 1, with 3 bases in between. CDR3 length equals 12 residues. The CDR3 is CASSLSNYGYTF. The CDR3 DNA sequence: TGTGCCAGCAGTTTGAGTAACTATGGCTACACCTTC.

The chain recombines TRBV24-1 with TRBJ2-1, with a weak D call TRBD2 (5 bases). V lost 4 bases and J lost 10, with 10 bases in between. Germline V CDR1 and CDR2: KGHDR, SFDVKD. The length of the CDR3 is 12 residues. The CDR3 DNA is TGTGCCACCAGTGACTCCTCGGGGGAGCAGTTCTTC. Its protein is CATSDSSGEQFF.

The chain links TRBV28 to TRBJ1-1, with D perhaps matching TRBD1 (5 bases). CDR1 MDHEN and CDR2 SYDVKM come from the germline V gene. The CDR3 spans 12 residues. V was trimmed by 3 bases and J by 11 bases, leaving 13 bases between them. The CDR3 spells CASSFRPGGAFF. CDR3 bases: TGTGCCAGCAGTTTCCGCCCCGGGGGGGCTTTCTTT.

The rearrangement links TRBV30 to TRBJ1-2, with D possibly matching TRBD1 (6 bases). Germline V lookup: CDR1 GTSNPN, CDR2 SVGIG (reference sequence). Trimming pared 4 bases from V and 2 bases from J, leaving 14 bases between. The CDR3 runs to 14 residues. The CDR3: CAWIRQAENYGYTF. CDR3 in DNA: TGTGCCTGGATAAGACAGGCTGAGAACTATGGCTACACCTTC.

This chain joins TRBV10-3 and TRBJ2-3; tentatively, D is TRBD1 (6 bases). The CDR3 runs 17 residues. Germline V gene data show CDR1 as ENHRY and CDR2 as SYGVKD. Trimming pared 9 bases from V and 5 bases from J, leaving 27 bases between. The CDR3 DNA reads as TGTGCCATTTTAAAGCGAGGTGGGGACACAATAGGAGATACGCAGTATTTT. Translation gives CAILKRGGDTIGDTQYF.

The chain is built from TRBV5-5 and TRBJ1-3; D is unclear. Per germline, CDR1 SGHKS and CDR2 YYEKEE (reference sequence). The CDR3 has 15 residues. The V gene lost 5 bases and the J gene lost 0 bases, with 12 bases spanning the gap. CDR3 protein: CASSHQVFSGNTIYF. CDR3 sequence (DNA): TGTGCCAGCAGTCACCAGGTTTTCTCTGGAAACACCATATATTTT.